This T cell receptor beta chain derives from a study of control samples from healthy donors and cancer patients. Profiled with immunoSEQ multiplex PCR; TCRdb holds only in-frame clones, not every one. The sample consists of around 81,000 clones, 80% to 95% of them appearing once. Trimming removed 4 bases from V and 4 bases from J, with 7 bases in between. The length of the CDR3 is 12 residues. Germline V CDR1 and CDR2: SGHDN, FVKESK. Material: blood. This chain uses TRBV14 with TRBJ1-2; maybe TRBD1 (6 bases). This sequence originates from a woman younger than 45 in good health. CDR3: CASSPTGYGYTF. The CDR3 DNA follows: TGTGCCAGCAGCCCGACAGGCTATGGCTACACCTTC.